This paragraph reports one T cell receptor beta chain. The antigen remains unidentified. The CDR3 totals 15 residues. V was clipped by 2 bases and J by 2 bases, with 13 bases between them. Per germline, CDR1 LGHNA and CDR2 YSLEER. Both 60 Vbeta primers and 13 Jbeta primers went into the PCR. Generated by immunoSEQ multiplex PCR, the TCRdb table keeps only in-frame clones and is missing some. The table has just over 150,000 clones, about three quarters seen once. This record belongs to a study of cytomegalovirus exposure and HLA in healthy donors. Study outcomes and limitations: The classifier, whose performance was assessed in both the original and validation cohorts, reportedly diagnosed cytomegalovirus status with high specificity and sensitivity.

The sequenced sample was PBMCs. This TCR came from a woman aged 50 to 65 in good health and CMV-seropositive. The chain has TRBV4-3 and TRBJ2-7; the D gene is possibly TRBD2 (7 bases). The CDR3 sequence: CASSQSRGLPYEQYF. The CDR3 DNA sequence: TGCGCCAGCAGCCAATCGCGGGGGCTTCCCTACGAGCAGTACTTC.